This T cell receptor (beta chain) is drawn from a study of beta chain features in type 1 diabetes. Overall study results and limits: An over-representation of cells with high TCR expression could result from cDNA sequencing.

Markers CD45RO/CCR7/CD25/CD127/CD95/CD27 served to sort CD4+ naive, central memory, regulatory and stem cell-like memory cells. The study reverse transcribed the entire isolated RNA, so it sequenced expressed TCRB transcripts. The assay was immunoSEQ multiplex PCR, and TCRdb's table has in-frame clones only and misses some. Of 390,000 or so clones in the sample, approximately 15% were seen once. This clone was seen a handful of times. Its antigen is not known. Germline CDR1 KGHSH, CDR2 LQKENI. Trimming left V 5 bases short and J 8 bases short, with 9 bases between. CDR3 length: 11 residues. Material for sequencing was naive CD4+ T cells from blood. This receptor was identified in a man aged 25 to 40 in good health. V usage is TRBV18 and J usage is TRBJ1-1; maybe TRBD1 (6 bases). The CDR3 DNA reads TGTGCCAGCTCATCACAGGGAGAAGCTTTCTTT. It encodes CASSSQGEAFF.